These 30 T cell receptor beta chains share one sample of origin, sequenced in a study of blood T cells in healthy people across ages. Combining a sample-barcoded 5' primer with a J-beta primer mix, a second PCR ran for roughly 6 to 11 cycles. TCRdb itself ran the 5' RACE reads through MiXCR, one entry per CDR3 protein. The repertoire consists of roughly 700,000 distinct CDR3 sequences, with 49% occurring once and the leading ten covering around a third. The sequenced sample was blood. The receptors were sampled from a woman between 55 and 75 years old in good health.

This clonotype came up once. A much larger clone differs by one base, so this may be a read error. The genes are TRBV29-1 and TRBJ2-5; maybe TRBD1 (6 bases). CDR1 and CDR2 (germline): SQVTM, ANQGSEA. V lost 3 bases to trimming and J lost 11 bases, with 19 bases between them. There are 13 residues in the CDR3. The chain's CDR3 is CSVEADSNYEQYF. CDR3 bases: TGCAGCGTTGAGGCGGACAGCAACTATGAGCAGTACTTC.

This clonotype showed up many times. This chain links TRBV29-1 with TRBJ2-5; TRBD1 matches 10 bases. The V segment lost 3 bases and the J segment 6 bases; nucleotides outside the gene matches: 4. The V gene's germline CDR1 is SQVTM and CDR2 ANQGSEA. This CDR3 region has 13 residues. The CDR3 DNA sequence: TGCAGCGTTGAGGGACAGGGGCGGCAGACCCAGTACTTC. Translation gives CSVEGQGRQTQYF.

This clonotype was observed once. The genes are TRBV16 and TRBJ2-7; D remains ambiguous. V lost 2 bases, J lost 2 bases, and 7 bases lay in between. CDR3 length: 13 amino acids. Germline CDR1 is KGHSY and CDR2 is FQNENV. CDR3 in DNA: TGTGCCAGCAGCCAAACCGACCCCTACGAGCAGTACTTC. Residues: CASSQTDPYEQYF.

About this clonotype itself: A much larger clone differs from this one at a single base, so this may be a read error. The chain joins TRBV4-3 to TRBJ2-1, with a weak D call TRBD2 (5 bases). Germline assignment: CDR1 LGHNA and CDR2 YSLEER. With 1 base removed from V and 10 bases from J, the gap between germline ends came to 11 bases. CDR3 size: 13 residues. The CDR3 sequence is CASSQAGLDEQFF. The CDR3 bases are TGCGCCAGCAGCCAAGCGGGGTTGGACGAGCAGTTCTTC.

The rearrangement uses TRBV4-3 and TRBJ2-7; D uncertain. The V gene's germline CDR1 is LGHNA and CDR2 YSLEER. The CDR3 totals 15 residues. Trimming left V 4 bases short and J 3 bases short, with 16 bases between. The CDR3: CASSPGLVGVYEQYF. The CDR3 DNA sequence: TGCGCCAGCAGCCCCGGCCTGGTTGGGGTCTACGAGCAGTACTTC.

This clonotype was seen more than once but under ten times. The rearrangement uses TRBV29-1 and TRBJ2-7; a weak D match, TRBD1 (6 bases). CDR1 and CDR2 (germline): SQVTM, ANQGSEA. The CDR3 runs 14 residues. Trimming cost V 4 bases and J 3 bases, with 16 bases left between them. The DNA of the CDR3 is TGCAGCGTTGTCAGGGGCTGGGACCACTACGAGCAGTACTTC. Translated, it gives CSVVRGWDHYEQYF.

Here the CDR3 DNA reads TGCGCCAGCAGCCATGACGGTAGCTCCTACGAGCAGTACTTC. Its translation is CASSHDGSSYEQYF. The V gene is TRBV4-3, the J gene TRBJ2-7, with D unclear. Germline V gene sequence: CDR1 LGHNA, CDR2 YSLEER. Trimming left V 3 bases short and J 0 bases short, with 9 bases between. The CDR3 has 14 residues.

The chain's CDR3 is CASTENPGAGYTF. The DNA of the CDR3 is TGTGCCAGCACCGAAAATCCGGGGGCTGGCTACACCTTC. The chain couples TRBV6-6 to TRBJ1-2; a possible D gene is TRBD1 (6 bases). This CDR3 spans 13 amino acids. CDR1 is MNHNY and CDR2 is SVGAGI in the germline V gene (reference sequence). The V end lost 7 bases, the J end lost 7 bases, and 16 bases lay between the germline ends.

This clonotype was seen more than once but under ten times. This sequence joins TRBV9 and TRBJ2-7, with TRBD2 identical over 10 bases. CDR1 is SGDLS, CDR2 YYNGEE, per germline. Trimming at V came to 4 bases and at J to 2 bases, leaving 6 bases not matched to a gene. This CDR3 has 15 residues. Written as DNA, the CDR3 is TGTGCCAGCAGCCTAGGGACTAGCGATACCTACGAGCAGTACTTC. It yields the protein CASSLGTSDTYEQYF.

DNA of the CDR3: TGTGCCAGCAGCTTCCCCGCCCGACAGGGCGGCACTGAAGCTTTCTTT. Translation gives CASSFPARQGGTEAFF. The V and J genes are TRBV7-8 and TRBJ1-1; 7 bases align to TRBD1. Unmatched junction bases numbered 11, after V lost 3 bases and J lost 4 bases. CDR1 and CDR2 (germline): SGHVS, FQNEAQ. The CDR3 covers 16 residues.

The chain employs TRBV9 and TRBJ2-1; 11 nucleotides line up with TRBD2. CDR1 SGDLS and CDR2 YYNGEE come from the germline V gene. The CDR3 has 15 residues. V lost 5 bases to trimming and J lost 6 bases; unmatched junction nucleotides: 7. The CDR3 is CASRAGTSGRNEQFF. The CDR3 DNA sequence: TGTGCCAGCAGAGCCGGGACTAGCGGCCGCAATGAGCAGTTCTTC.

This clonotype was seen many times. This chain links TRBV4-3 with TRBJ2-2; unclear D gene. Per germline, CDR1 LGHNA and CDR2 YSLEER. The CDR3 is 14 amino acids. V was trimmed by 4 bases and J by 5 bases, leaving 11 bases between them. The DNA for the CDR3 is TGCGCCAGCAGCCTAACAATCCAAACCGGGGAGCTGTTTTTT. It encodes CASSLTIQTGELFF.

The chain joins TRBV6-6 to TRBJ2-7, with no clear D. There are 11 residues in the CDR3. Trimming took off 10 bases at V and 5 bases at J, with 12 bases between the two ends. Germline lookup yields CDR1 MNHNY and CDR2 SVGAGI (reference sequence). The CDR3 coding sequence is TGTGCCACCTCTCCTAAGAACGAGCAGTACTTC. It yields the protein CATSPKNEQYF.

In this sample, this clonotype turned up a few times. This chain uses TRBV5-1 with TRBJ1-2; D is perhaps TRBD1 (5 bases). Trimming pared 2 bases from V and 3 bases from J, leaving 11 bases between. The CDR3 spans 14 residues. The V gene's germline CDR1 is SGHRS and CDR2 YFSETQ. The CDR3 DNA follows: TGCGCCAGCAGCTTTCAGGGAGACTACTATGGCTACACCTTC. This translates into CASSFQGDYYGYTF.

The chain joins TRBV25-1 to TRBJ2-5; D not certain. The J call is uncertain, as TRBJ2-7 better fits the DNA end. The CDR3 spans 12 residues. Germline loops: CDR1 MGHDK, CDR2 SYGVNS. The CDR3 loop reads CASSGRPLEQYF. The CDR3 coding sequence is TGTGCCAGCAGTGGCCGACCCCTCGAGCAGTACTTC.

This clonotype was counted a few times. CDR3 region: CASSYSNLADYEQYF. In DNA, the CDR3 is TGTGCCAGCAGTTACTCGAACCTAGCAGATTACGAGCAGTACTTC. V usage is TRBV6-2 or TRBV6-3 and J usage is TRBJ2-7; possibly TRBD2 for D (5 bases). V gave up 0 bases and J gave up 4 bases, with 13 bases separating them. The germline V gene has CDR1 MNHEY and CDR2 SVGEGT. The CDR3 has 15 amino acids.

This clonotype was counted between two and nine times. V gene TRBV20-1 combines with J gene TRBJ1-2, with TRBD1 matching 7 bases. The CDR3 spans 11 residues. V shed 8 bases, J shed 4 bases, and the junction held 4 bases outside the gene matches. Germline CDR1 and CDR2: DFQATT and SNEGSKA (reference sequence). CDR3 region: CSSQGVYGYTF. In nucleotides, the CDR3 is TGCAGTTCCCAGGGGGTCTATGGCTACACCTTC.

Ten or more counts support this clonotype. The chain joins TRBV25-1 to TRBJ2-7; 7 nucleotides align to TRBD1. With V trimmed by 3 bases and J by 3 bases, 11 bases remained unmatched. The CDR3 consists of 16 residues. Germline V gene sequence: CDR1 MGHDK, CDR2 SYGVNS. The CDR3 DNA sequence: TGTGCCAGCAGTGATCTAACACCGGGACAGAACTACGAGCAGTACTTC. Its protein product is CASSDLTPGQNYEQYF.

This clonotype was counted a few times. The gene calls are TRBV12-3 or TRBV12-4 and TRBJ1-2; D is undetermined. The CDR3 has 15 residues. The V and J ends lost 0 bases and 4 bases respectively, with 12 bases between them. The CDR3 region has the DNA TGTGCCAGCAGTTTAGCGCTTCAGAGCCCCTATGGCTACACCTTC. Translating it yields CASSLALQSPYGYTF.

The chain links TRBV2 to TRBJ1-1; D perhaps matches TRBD1 (6 bases). In germline, CDR1 is SNHLY, CDR2 FYNNEI. Trimming shortened V by 7 bases and J by 3 bases, and 15 bases separated the two germline ends. This CDR3 contains 14 residues. This chain's CDR3 is CASTRRRGDTEAFF. The CDR3 DNA reads as TGTGCCAGCACCCGCCGGAGGGGGGACACTGAAGCTTTCTTT.

The sample holds a few counts of this clonotype. The chain carries TRBV6-6 and TRBJ1-1, with D uncertain. The CDR3 length is 11 residues. V lost 5 bases to trimming and J lost 3 bases, with 4 bases between them. Looked up from germline, CDR1 is MNHNY and CDR2 is SVGAGI (reference sequence). The CDR3 DNA follows: TGTGCCAGCAGTGTAGACACTGAAGCTTTCTTT. This codes for CASSVDTEAFF.

The rearrangement joins TRBV6-1 to TRBJ2-7; no reliable D call. This CDR3 contains 15 residues. The germline V gene encodes CDR1 MNHNS and CDR2 SASEGT. Trimming left V 0 bases short and J 2 bases short, with 11 bases between. CDR3 in DNA: TGTGCCAGCAGTGAAGCGGGGTTGGGGACCTACGAGCAGTACTTC. Its translation is CASSEAGLGTYEQYF.

As concerns this clonotype: A read error is possible here, since a much larger clone lies one base away. The rearrangement links TRBV19 to TRBJ2-3; 12 bases match TRBD2. V was pared by 6 bases and J by 1 base, with 5 bases of the junction left unmatched. The CDR3 has 16 amino acids. Germline V CDR1 and CDR2: LNHDA, SQIVND (reference sequence). The CDR3 bases are TGTGCCAGTAGCCAACGACTAGCGGGAGGCACAGATACGCAGTATTTT. Protein: CASSQRLAGGTDTQYF.

A few counts support this clonotype. The chain links TRBV4-3 to TRBJ2-6, with 8 bases aligning to TRBD1. This CDR3 comprises 17 residues. J lost 0 bases, V lost 3 bases, and 4 bases had no gene match. The germline gives CDR1 LGHNA, CDR2 YSLEER. CDR3 amino acids: CASSQDRDSSGANVLTF. The CDR3 region has the DNA TGCGCCAGCAGCCAGGACAGGGATTCCTCTGGGGCCAACGTCCTGACTTTC.

This clonotype was detected only a few times. The CDR3 DNA reads as TGCAGTGCCCCCCTGGGGGGCCGCACAGATACGCAGTATTTT. Translated, it gives CSAPLGGRTDTQYF. The chain uses TRBV20-1 and TRBJ2-3; D may correspond to TRBD1 or TRBD2 (6 bases each). Trimming took 6 bases from V and 1 from J, leaving 14 bases between them. The CDR3 is 14 residues long. Germline V gene lookup returns CDR1 DFQATT and CDR2 SNEGSKA (reference sequence).

The rearrangement joins TRBV25-1 to TRBJ1-2; D is unclear. The CDR3 length is 14 residues. V was pared by 2 bases and J by 2 bases, with 9 bases between. The V gene's germline CDR1 is MGHDK and CDR2 SYGVNS. CDR3 amino acids: CASSEGRLNYGYTF. CDR3 in DNA: TGTGCCAGCAGTGAAGGGCGGCTGAACTATGGCTACACCTTC.

The rearrangement joins TRBV20-1 to TRBJ1-1; D is unresolved. Looked up from germline, CDR1 is DFQATT and CDR2 is SNEGSKA (reference sequence). The ends were cut back, 0 bases at V and 10 bases at J, with 15 bases in the middle. The CDR3 covers 13 residues. The CDR3 DNA reads as TGCAGTGCTAGAGACGGACGGGGTGCGGGAGCTTTCTTT. This translates into CSARDGRGAGAFF.

This clonotype has just a few counts. The chain carries TRBV25-1 and TRBJ1-2, with TRBD1 matching over 9 bases. Germline CDR1 and CDR2: MGHDK and SYGVNS. V was clipped by 4 bases and J by 2 bases; unmatched bases: 5. This CDR3 has 15 amino acids. CDR3: CASSVGTGPNYGYTF. CDR3 nucleotide sequence: TGTGCCAGCAGTGTCGGGACAGGGCCCAACTATGGCTACACCTTC.

The V gene is TRBV6-5, the J gene TRBJ1-4; D ambiguous. Trimming cost V 2 bases and J 6 bases, with 19 bases left between them. The CDR3 runs 17 residues. CDR1 and CDR2 (germline): MNHEY, SVGAGI. The chain's CDR3 is CASSYASLRLRDEKLFF. In DNA form, the CDR3 reads TGTGCCAGCAGTTACGCCTCACTCCGCCTGCGGGATGAAAAACTGTTTTTT.

The V and J genes are TRBV2 and TRBJ2-3; 11 bases are shared with TRBD2. V trimming: 4 bases; J trimming: 7 bases; junction bases outside the gene matches: 7. Per germline, CDR1 SNHLY and CDR2 FYNNEI. The CDR3 loop spans 15 amino acids. The CDR3 nucleotides are TGTGCCAGCAGTGGAACTAGCGGGAGTAGACATACGCAGTATTTT. Amino acid sequence: CASSGTSGSRHTQYF.